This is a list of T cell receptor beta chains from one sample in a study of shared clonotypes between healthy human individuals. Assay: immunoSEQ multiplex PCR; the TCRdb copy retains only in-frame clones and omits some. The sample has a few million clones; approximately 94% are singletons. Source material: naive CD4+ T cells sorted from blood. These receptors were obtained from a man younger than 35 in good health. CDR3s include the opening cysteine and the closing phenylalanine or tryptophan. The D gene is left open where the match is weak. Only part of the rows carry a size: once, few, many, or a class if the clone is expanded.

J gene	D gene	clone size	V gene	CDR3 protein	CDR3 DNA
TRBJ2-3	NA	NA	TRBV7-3	CASSLDLTTTDTQYF	TGTGCCAGCAGCCTCGACCTCACCACGACGGATACGCAGTATTTT
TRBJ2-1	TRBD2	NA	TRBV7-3	CASSASGTSVEQFF	TGTGCCAGCAGCGCTTCCGGGACTAGCGTTGAGCAGTTCTTC
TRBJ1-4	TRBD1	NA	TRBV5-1	CASSLDPGGANEKLFF	TGCGCCAGCAGCTTGGACCCAGGGGGGGCTAATGAAAAACTGTTTTTT
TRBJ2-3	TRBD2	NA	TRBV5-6	CASSLGAGSGSVWTDTQYF	TGTGCCAGCAGCTTGGGGGCGGGTAGCGGGAGTGTTTGGACAGATACGCAGTATTTT
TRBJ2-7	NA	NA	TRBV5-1	CASSPPMGELSYEQYF	TGCGCCAGCAGCCCCCCTATGGGGGAGTTATCCTACGAGCAGTACTTC
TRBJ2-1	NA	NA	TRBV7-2	CASSQRTALSYNEQFF	TGTGCCAGCAGCCAAAGGACAGCACTTTCCTACAATGAGCAGTTCTTC
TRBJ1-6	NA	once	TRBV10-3	CAISEWQGENSPLHF	TGTGCCATCAGTGAGTGGCAGGGCGAGAATTCACCCCTCCACTTT
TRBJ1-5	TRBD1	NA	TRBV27	CASSNDRAAQPQHF	TGTGCCAGCAGCAACGACAGGGCGGCTCAGCCCCAGCATTTT
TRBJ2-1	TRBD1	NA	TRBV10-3	CAIGPQGANEQFF	TGTGCCATCGGACCGCAGGGGGCTAATGAGCAGTTCTTC
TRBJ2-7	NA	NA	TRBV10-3	CAISKDSYEQYF	TGTGCCATCAGTAAGGACTCCTACGAGCAGTACTTC
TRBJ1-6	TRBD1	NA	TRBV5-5	CASSYLDRDNSPLHF	TGTGCCAGCAGTTACCTGGACAGGGATAATTCACCCCTCCACTTT
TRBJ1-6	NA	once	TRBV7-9	CASSLAVNSPLHF	TGTGCCAGCAGCTTAGCGGTGAATTCACCCCTCCACTTT
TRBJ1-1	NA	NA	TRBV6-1	CASSVQQLNTEAFF	TGTGCCAGCAGTGTTCAACAGTTGAACACTGAAGCTTTCTTT
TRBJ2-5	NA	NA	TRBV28	CASTPPGRRTQYF	TGTGCCAGCACCCCACCGGGACGGAGAACCCAGTACTTC
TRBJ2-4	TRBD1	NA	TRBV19	CASNDRGKTLNIQYF	TGTGCCAGTAACGACAGGGGAAAAACTTTAAACATTCAGTACTTC
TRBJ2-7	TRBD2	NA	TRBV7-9	CASSPLAGPSYEQYF	TGTGCCAGCAGTCCACTAGCGGGGCCTTCCTACGAGCAGTACTTC